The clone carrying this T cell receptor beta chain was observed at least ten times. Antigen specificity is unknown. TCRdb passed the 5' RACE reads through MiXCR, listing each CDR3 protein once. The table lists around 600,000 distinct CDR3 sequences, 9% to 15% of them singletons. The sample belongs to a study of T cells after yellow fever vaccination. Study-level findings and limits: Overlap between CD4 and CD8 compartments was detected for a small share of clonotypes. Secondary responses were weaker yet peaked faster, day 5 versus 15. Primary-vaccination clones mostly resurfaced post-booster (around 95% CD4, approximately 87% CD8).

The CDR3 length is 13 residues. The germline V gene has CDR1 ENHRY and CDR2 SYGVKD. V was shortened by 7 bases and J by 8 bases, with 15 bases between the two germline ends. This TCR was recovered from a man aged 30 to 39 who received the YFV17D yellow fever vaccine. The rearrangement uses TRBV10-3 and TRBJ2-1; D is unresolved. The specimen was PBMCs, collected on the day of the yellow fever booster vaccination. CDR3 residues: CAIKSGAEDEQFF. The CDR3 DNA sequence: TGTGCCATCAAATCAGGAGCCGAAGATGAGCAGTTCTTC.